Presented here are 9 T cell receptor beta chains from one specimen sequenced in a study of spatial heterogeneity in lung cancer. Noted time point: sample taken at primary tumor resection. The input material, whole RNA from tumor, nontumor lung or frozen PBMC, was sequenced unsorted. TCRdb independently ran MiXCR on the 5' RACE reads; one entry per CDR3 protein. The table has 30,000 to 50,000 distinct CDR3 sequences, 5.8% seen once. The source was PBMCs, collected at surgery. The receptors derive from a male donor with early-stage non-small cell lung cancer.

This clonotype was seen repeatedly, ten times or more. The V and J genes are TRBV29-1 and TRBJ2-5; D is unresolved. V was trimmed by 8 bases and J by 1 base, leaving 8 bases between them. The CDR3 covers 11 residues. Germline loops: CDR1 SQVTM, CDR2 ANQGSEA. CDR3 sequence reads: CSIMSQETQYF. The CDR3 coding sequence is TGCAGCATCATGTCCCAAGAGACCCAGTACTTC.

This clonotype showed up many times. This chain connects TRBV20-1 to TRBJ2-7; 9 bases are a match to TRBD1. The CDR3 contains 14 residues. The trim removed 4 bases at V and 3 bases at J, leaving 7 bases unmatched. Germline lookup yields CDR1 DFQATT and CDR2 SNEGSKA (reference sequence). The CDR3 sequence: CSAIPWGQGYEQYF. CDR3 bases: TGCAGTGCTATCCCTTGGGGACAGGGCTACGAGCAGTACTTC.

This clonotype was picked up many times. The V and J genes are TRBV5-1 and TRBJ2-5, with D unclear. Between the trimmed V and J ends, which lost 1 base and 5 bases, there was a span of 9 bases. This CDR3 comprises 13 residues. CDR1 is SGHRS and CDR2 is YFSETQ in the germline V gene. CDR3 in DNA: TGCGCCAGCAGCTTGTTTCTCTCGGAGACCCAGTACTTC. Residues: CASSLFLSETQYF. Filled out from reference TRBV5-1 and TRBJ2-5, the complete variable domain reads KAGVTQTPRYLIKTRGQQVTLSCSPISGHRSVSWYQQTPGQGLQFLFEYFSETQRNKGNFPGRFSGRQFSNSRSEMNVSTLELGDSALYLCASSLFLSETQYFGPGTRLLVL.

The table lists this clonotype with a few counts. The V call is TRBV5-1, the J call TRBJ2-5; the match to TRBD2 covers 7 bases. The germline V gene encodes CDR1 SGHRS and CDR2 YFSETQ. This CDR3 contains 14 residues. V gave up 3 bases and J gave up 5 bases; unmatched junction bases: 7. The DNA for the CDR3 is TGCGCCAGCAGCTCGGGGAGGGAGTCGGAGACCCAGTACTTC. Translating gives CASSSGRESETQYF.

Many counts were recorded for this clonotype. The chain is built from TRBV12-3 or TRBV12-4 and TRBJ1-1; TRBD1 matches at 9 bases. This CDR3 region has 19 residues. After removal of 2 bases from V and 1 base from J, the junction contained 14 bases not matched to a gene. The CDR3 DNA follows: TGTGCCAGCAGTTTACTATTGCGGCTCGCGGACAGGGGGAACACTGAAGCTTTCTTT. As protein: CASSLLLRLADRGNTEAFF.

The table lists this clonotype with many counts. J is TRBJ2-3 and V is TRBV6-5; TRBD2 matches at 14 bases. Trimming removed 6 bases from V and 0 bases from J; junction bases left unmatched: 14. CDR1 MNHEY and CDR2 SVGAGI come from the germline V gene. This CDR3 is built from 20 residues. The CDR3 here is CASSPRTSGGRPGSTDTQYF. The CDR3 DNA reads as TGTGCCAGCAGCCCTAGGACTAGCGGGGGGCGACCGGGCAGCACAGATACGCAGTATTTT.

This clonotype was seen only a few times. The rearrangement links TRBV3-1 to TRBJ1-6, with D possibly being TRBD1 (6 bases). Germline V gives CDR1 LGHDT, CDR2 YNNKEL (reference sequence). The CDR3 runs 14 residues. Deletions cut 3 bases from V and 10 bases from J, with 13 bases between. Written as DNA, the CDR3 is TGTGCCAGCAGCCATATGGCAGGGGACTCACCCCTCCACTTT. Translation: CASSHMAGDSPLHF.

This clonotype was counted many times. The CDR3 region is CAWSGQGIGYGYTF. The CDR3, as DNA: TGTGCCTGGAGCGGACAGGGAATAGGCTATGGCTACACCTTC. The J gene is TRBJ1-2, the V gene TRBV30; 8 positions agree with TRBD1. Germline CDR1 is GTSNPN and CDR2 is SVGIG (reference sequence). The V gene end was trimmed by 3 bases and the J gene end by 4 bases; junction bases not matched to a gene: 7. The CDR3 sequence is 14 residues long.

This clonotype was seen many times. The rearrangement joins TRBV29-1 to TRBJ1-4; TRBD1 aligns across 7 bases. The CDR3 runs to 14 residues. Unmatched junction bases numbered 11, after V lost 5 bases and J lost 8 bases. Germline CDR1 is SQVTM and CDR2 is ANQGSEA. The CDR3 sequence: CSVLGGGGWEKLFF. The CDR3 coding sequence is TGCAGCGTTTTGGGGGGAGGGGGCTGGGAAAAACTGTTTTTT.